The source of this TCR beta chain is a study of cytomegalovirus exposure and HLA in healthy donors. General study points: The study labeled 180 or so TCR beta chains cytomegalovirus-associated.

Of note for this clone: Its antigen is not known.

Amplification used 60 Vbeta primers and 13 Jbeta primers. Clones were read by immunoSEQ multiplex PCR, and TCRdb kept only the in-frame ones, dropping some. The sample gives about 110,000 clones, over 70% of which show up once; about 2.3% is in the top ten. The sequence was collected from a man aged 25 to 40 in good health and CMV-seronegative. The specimen was PBMCs.

The CDR3 region has the DNA TGTGCCAGCAGCCGGCAGGGCTACGAGCAGTACTTC. The encoded protein is CASSRQGYEQYF. The V call is TRBV7-2, the J call TRBJ2-7, with TRBD1 as a possible D gene (5 bases). Trimming left V 5 bases short and J 3 bases short, with 8 bases between. The CDR3 sequence is 12 residues long. Germline lookup yields CDR1 SGHTA and CDR2 FQGNSA.